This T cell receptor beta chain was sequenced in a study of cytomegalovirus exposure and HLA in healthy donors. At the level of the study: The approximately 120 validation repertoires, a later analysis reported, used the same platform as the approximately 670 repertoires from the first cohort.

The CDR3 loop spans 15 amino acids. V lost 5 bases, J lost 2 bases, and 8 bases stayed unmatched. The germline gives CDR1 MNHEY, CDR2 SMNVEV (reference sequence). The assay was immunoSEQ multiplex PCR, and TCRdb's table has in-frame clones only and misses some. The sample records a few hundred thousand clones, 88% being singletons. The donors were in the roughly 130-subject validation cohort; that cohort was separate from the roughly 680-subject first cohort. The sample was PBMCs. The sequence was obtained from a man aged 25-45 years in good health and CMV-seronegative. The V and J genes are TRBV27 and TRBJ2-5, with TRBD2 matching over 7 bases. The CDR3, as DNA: TGTGCCAGCAGTCCCCGCTGGGGGGGACAAGAGACCCAGTACTTC. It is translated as CASSPRWGGQETQYF.